This T cell receptor beta chain originates from a study of immune evolution from preneoplasia to lung adenocarcinoma. Trimming removed 5 bases at V and 7 bases at J, with 18 bases between. The length of the CDR3 is 16 residues. CDR1 and CDR2 from the germline V gene are SGHTA and FQGNSA. The assay was immunoSEQ multiplex PCR, and TCRdb's table has in-frame clones only and misses some. The table lists about 14,000 clones, roughly 80% of them singletons, with more than 4% in the top ten. The genes are TRBV7-2 and TRBJ1-6, with TRBD1 as a possible D gene (6 bases). The specimen was FFPE minimally invasive lung adenocarcinoma tissue. This receptor was obtained from a person in their 70s with lung adenocarcinoma. CDR3 residues: CASSLVQGIGNSPLHF. The CDR3 nucleotides are TGTGCCAGCAGCCTGGTCCAGGGGATAGGGAATTCACCCCTCCACTTT.